This T cell receptor (beta chain) appears in the sequencing data of a study of blood T cell repertoires in COVID-19. Across the whole study: Sites in the United States, Italy and Spain provided acute and convalescent COVID-19 samples.

Germline V gene lookup returns CDR1 SGHDT and CDR2 YYEEEE. CDR3 length: 14 residues. The ends were cut back, 3 bases at V and 4 bases at J, with 12 bases in the middle. In the original workflow: Researchers report that nucleated cell counts were estimated from reference gene primer amplification. TCRdb's table, derived via immunoSEQ multiplex PCR, lists solely in-frame clones and lacks some. The DNA gave D and trimming, while V, J and clone size come from that table. The sample yields around 200,000 clones, around 86% seen once. The specimen was peripheral blood. The TCR originated in a man aged 35-49 years with active or convalescent COVID-19. The genes are TRBV5-6 and TRBJ2-3, with a weak D call TRBD1 (5 bases). This chain's CDR3 is CASSSRGASDTQYF. The CDR3 DNA reads TGTGCCAGCAGCTCGCGTGGGGCCTCAGATACGCAGTATTTT.